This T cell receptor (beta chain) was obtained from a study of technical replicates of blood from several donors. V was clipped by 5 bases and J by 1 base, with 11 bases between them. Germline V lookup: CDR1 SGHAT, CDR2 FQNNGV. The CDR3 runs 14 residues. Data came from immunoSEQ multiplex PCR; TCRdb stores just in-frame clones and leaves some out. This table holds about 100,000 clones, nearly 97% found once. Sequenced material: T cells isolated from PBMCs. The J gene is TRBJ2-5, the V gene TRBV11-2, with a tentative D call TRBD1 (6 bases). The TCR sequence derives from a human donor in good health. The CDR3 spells CASSPRTAQETQYF. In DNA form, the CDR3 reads TGTGCCAGCAGCCCACGGACAGCCCAAGAGACCCAGTACTTC. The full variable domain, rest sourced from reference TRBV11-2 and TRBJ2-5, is EAGVAQSPRYKIIEKRQSVAFWCNPISGHATLYWYQQILGQGPKLLIQFQNNGVVDDSQLPKDRFSAERLKGVDSTLKIQPAKLEDSAVYLCASSPRTAQETQYFGPGTRLLVL.